This T cell receptor (beta chain) emerged from a study of T-cell reconstitution after alpha-beta-depleted transplantation in children. It was with unique molecular identifiers that the TCRbeta library was prepared. TCRdb re-derived calls from the PCR reads in MiXCR, one entry per CDR3 protein. The sample yields 500,000 or so distinct CDR3 sequences, over 25% seen once. This receptor was obtained from a human donor who donated a stem cell graft to a child with aplastic anemia. The source was PBMCs from the stem cell graft donor, collected from the stem cell graft.

The CDR3 sequence is CSAGTGGAAYEQYF. CDR3 DNA sequence: TGCAGCGCCGGGACGGGGGGGGCGGCCTACGAGCAGTACTTC. The chain links TRBV29-1 to TRBJ2-7; 8 bases agree with TRBD2. This CDR3 contains 14 residues. Per germline, CDR1 SQVTM and CDR2 ANQGSEA. With V trimmed by 7 bases and J by 2 bases, 10 bases remained unmatched.